Detailed here is one T cell receptor beta chain. This record comes from a study of blood T cell repertoires in COVID-19. Sequencing was performed with immunoSEQ multiplex PCR; in TCRdb, only in-frame clones are kept and a portion is missing. The table includes around 240,000 clones, roughly nine tenths detected once. CDR1 LNHNV and CDR2 YYDKDF come from the germline V gene (reference sequence). The CDR3 sequence is 15 residues long. Trimming removed 8 bases from V and 0 bases from J, with 15 bases in between. In assigning cohorts, the study relied on participant-reported clinical history. This TCR was sampled from a human donor in a cohort exposed to, infected with or recovered from COVID-19 (not recorded which). The donor label of this sample is uncertain. The chain employs TRBV15 and TRBJ2-3; D perhaps matches TRBD1 (7 bases). The sequencing sample was made of PBMCs or T cells enriched from blood (not recorded which). The CDR3 sequence is CATRGTASSTDTQYF. CDR3 DNA sequence: TGTGCCACCCGCGGGACAGCCTCTAGCACAGATACGCAGTATTTT.